This record concerns one T cell receptor (beta chain) sequence. The entry originates in a study of blood T cell repertoires in COVID-19. For the study at large: Material from acute and convalescent COVID-19 was sourced from the United States, Italy and Spain. T cells, B-cell-depleted T cells, or PBMCs supplied cDNA or gDNA.

Trimming pared 7 bases from V and 2 bases from J, leaving 11 bases between. The CDR3 runs to 13 residues. CDR1 SEHNR and CDR2 FQNEAQ come from the germline V gene (reference sequence). Original methodology: Amplification from reference gene primers served as the basis for estimated nucleated cell counts. Assay: immunoSEQ multiplex PCR; the TCRdb copy retains only in-frame clones and omits some. The DNA was the basis for D and trimming; V, J and clone size are from that table. The sample contains tens of thousands of clones, over 70% of which appear only once. The sequenced sample was peripheral blood. The receptor comes from a woman aged 70-85 years with active or convalescent COVID-19. The chain combines TRBV7-9 with TRBJ2-5; D gene uncertain. CDR3 loop: CASNVVVQETQYF. The CDR3, as DNA: TGTGCCAGCAACGTAGTCGTGCAAGAGACCCAGTACTTC.